Listed below are T cell receptor beta chains from one sample, sequenced in a study of blood T cells in healthy people across ages. TCRdb re-analysed the 5' RACE reads in MiXCR, keeping a single row per CDR3 protein. The sample holds 1,500,000 or so distinct CDR3 sequences, roughly 43% seen once. The sequenced sample consisted of blood. These receptors were obtained from a woman younger than 30 in good health. CDR3s include the opening cysteine and the closing phenylalanine or tryptophan. The order of the fields is clone size, V gene, D gene, J gene, CDR3 protein, CDR3 DNA. A D gene is named only where the DNA matches it firmly. Clone sizes are given selectively: once, few, many, or a class where the clone is expanded.

abundance: few
v_gene: TRBV28
d_gene: .
j_gene: TRBJ1-5
CDR3aa: CASSPAGIWGQPQHF
CDR3nt: TGTGCCAGCAGTCCCGCGGGTATCTGGGGTCAGCCCCAGCATTTT

abundance: .
v_gene: TRBV5-6
d_gene: .
j_gene: TRBJ1-2
CDR3aa: CASSQHGPLYGYTF
CDR3nt: TGTGCCAGCAGCCAGCATGGGCCCCTCTATGGCTACACCTTC

abundance: few
v_gene: TRBV4-3
d_gene: .
j_gene: TRBJ1-1
CDR3aa: CASSQDPPSMLNTEAFF
CDR3nt: TGCGCCAGCAGCCAAGATCCGCCCTCGATGCTGAACACTGAAGCTTTCTTT

abundance: .
v_gene: TRBV18
d_gene: TRBD1
j_gene: TRBJ1-5
CDR3aa: CASSPFYLGQGGQPQHF
CDR3nt: TGTGCCAGCTCACCGTTTTACCTAGGACAGGGTGGACAGCCCCAGCATTTT

abundance: .
v_gene: TRBV12-3/TRBV12-4
d_gene: TRBD2
j_gene: TRBJ2-3
CDR3aa: CPSISGVRDTQYF
CDR3nt: TGTCCCAGCATTAGCGGGGTACGAGATACGCAGTATTTT

abundance: .
v_gene: TRBV6-6
d_gene: .
j_gene: TRBJ1-5
CDR3aa: CASRLANQPQHF
CDR3nt: TGTGCCAGCAGGCTAGCCAATCAGCCCCAGCATTTT

abundance: .
v_gene: TRBV20-1
d_gene: .
j_gene: TRBJ2-7
CDR3aa: CSARDPRTGDTWEQYF
CDR3nt: TGCAGTGCTAGAGATCCCCGGACGGGGGATACTTGGGAGCAGTACTTC

abundance: .
v_gene: TRBV7-2
d_gene: .
j_gene: TRBJ2-3
CDR3aa: CASSLEGFRGTDTQYF
CDR3nt: TGTGCCAGCAGCTTAGAAGGTTTTAGGGGCACAGATACGCAGTATTTT

abundance: .
v_gene: TRBV3-1
d_gene: .
j_gene: TRBJ1-5
CDR3aa: CASSQGLGPQHF
CDR3nt: TGTGCCAGCAGCCAAGGTCTTGGACCCCAGCATTTT

abundance: many
v_gene: TRBV29-1
d_gene: .
j_gene: TRBJ1-4
CDR3aa: CSVGRGPASNEKLFF
CDR3nt: TGCAGCGTTGGAAGGGGCCCGGCTTCTAATGAAAAACTGTTTTTT

abundance: few
v_gene: TRBV7-2
d_gene: .
j_gene: TRBJ2-3
CDR3aa: CAPAVVSTDTQYF
CDR3nt: TGTGCCCCCGCAGTGGTTAGCACAGATACGCAGTATTTT

abundance: few
v_gene: TRBV20-1
d_gene: .
j_gene: TRBJ2-1
CDR3aa: CSARAGLVNEQFF
CDR3nt: TGCAGTGCTAGGGCAGGGCTAGTCAATGAGCAGTTCTTC

abundance: .
v_gene: TRBV3-1
d_gene: TRBD2
j_gene: TRBJ2-1
CDR3aa: CASSQAAGGPLGEQFF
CDR3nt: TGTGCCAGCAGCCAAGCTGCGGGAGGCCCTCTGGGTGAGCAGTTCTTC

abundance: few
v_gene: TRBV7-2
d_gene: .
j_gene: TRBJ1-5
CDR3aa: CASSLVGRESPQHF
CDR3nt: TGTGCCAGCAGCTTAGTGGGAAGGGAATCGCCCCAGCATTTT

abundance: .
v_gene: TRBV5-4
d_gene: .
j_gene: TRBJ1-1
CDR3aa: CASSGGARARQFEAFF
CDR3nt: TGTGCCAGCAGCGGGGGGGCTCGGGCCCGACAGTTTGAAGCTTTCTTT

abundance: .
v_gene: TRBV4-2
d_gene: TRBD2
j_gene: TRBJ2-1
CDR3aa: CASNQDGTSGSNEQFF
CDR3nt: TGTGCCAGCAACCAAGATGGGACTAGCGGGAGCAATGAGCAGTTCTTC

abundance: few
v_gene: TRBV29-1
d_gene: TRBD1
j_gene: TRBJ2-3
CDR3aa: CSAVGQAVTDTQYF
CDR3nt: TGCAGCGCCGTGGGACAGGCCGTCACAGATACGCAGTATTTT